The clone carrying this T cell receptor (beta chain) was seen just once. Antigen unknown. The sample belongs to a study of identical twins. Study conclusions and caveats: Those out-of-frame alpha sequences shared by twins showed an excess of low generation probability. Beta out-of-frame twin sharing showed a weaker excess. The study drew conclusions from cross-sectional statistical analysis, not from following the same donors.

TCRdb ran MiXCR on the 5' RACE reads and lists one entry per CDR3 protein. The repertoire holds about 720,000 distinct CDR3 sequences, with around 8.6% as singletons. This sample was shared with a second study, whose subject was yellow fever vaccine responses in identical twins.

Sequenced sample: PBMCs. This TCR was sampled from a woman between 18 and 29 years old in good health.

The CDR3 sequence: CSVSSLNEQFF. CDR3 in DNA: TGCAGTGTTTCTAGCTTAAATGAGCAGTTCTTC. The chain is built from TRBV20-1 and TRBJ2-1, with TRBD2 as a possible D gene (5 bases). Between the trimmed V and J ends, which lost 7 bases and 7 bases, there was a span of 11 bases. This CDR3 spans 11 amino acids. CDR1 DFQATT and CDR2 SNEGSKA come from the germline V gene (reference sequence).